This T cell receptor (beta chain) was obtained from a study of CD8+CD57+ T cells in acquired aplastic anemia. The wider study: DNA per sorted CD4+ or CD8+ sample ranged about 0.2 to 30 ug, averaging roughly 3.2 ug.

The V and J ends lost 0 bases and 5 bases, in that order; junction bases with no gene match: 7. The CDR3 runs to 14 residues. Germline V gene sequence: CDR1 DFQATT, CDR2 SNEGSKA (reference sequence). Genomic DNA provided the template from which TCR beta VDJ and CDR3 profiles were obtained. TCRdb re-called the reads through MiXCR, storing one row per CDR3 protein. The sample has about 270,000 distinct CDR3 sequences, roughly half seen once. This chain connects TRBV20-1 to TRBJ2-7; TRBD2 matches 7 bases. This receptor was identified in a human donor with severe aplastic anemia or a healthy control (not recorded which). Sequenced sample: sorted CD4+, CD8+, or CD8+CD57+ T cells (not recorded which) from PBMCs. CDR3 loop: CSARDSRTRDEQYF. DNA for the CDR3: TGCAGTGCTAGAGATTCTAGGACTAGGGACGAGCAGTACTTC.